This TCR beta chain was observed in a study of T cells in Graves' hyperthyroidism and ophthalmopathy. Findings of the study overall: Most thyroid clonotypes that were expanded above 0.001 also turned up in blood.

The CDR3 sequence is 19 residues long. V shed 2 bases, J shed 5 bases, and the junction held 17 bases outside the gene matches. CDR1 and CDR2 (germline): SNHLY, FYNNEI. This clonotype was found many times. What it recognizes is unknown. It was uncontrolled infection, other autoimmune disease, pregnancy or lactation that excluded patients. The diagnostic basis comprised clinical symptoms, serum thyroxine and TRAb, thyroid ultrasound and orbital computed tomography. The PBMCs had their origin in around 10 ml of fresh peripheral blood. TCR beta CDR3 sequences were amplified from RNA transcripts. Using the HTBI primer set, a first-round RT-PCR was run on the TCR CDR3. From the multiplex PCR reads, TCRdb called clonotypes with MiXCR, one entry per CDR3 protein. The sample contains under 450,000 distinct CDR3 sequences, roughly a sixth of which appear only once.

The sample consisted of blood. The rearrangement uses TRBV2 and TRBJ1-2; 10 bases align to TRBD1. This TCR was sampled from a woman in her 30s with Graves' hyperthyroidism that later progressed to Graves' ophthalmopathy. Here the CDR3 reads CASSELARDRGAKGYGYTF. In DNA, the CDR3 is TGTGCCAGCAGTGAATTAGCCCGGGACAGGGGAGCAAAAGGGTATGGCTACACCTTC.